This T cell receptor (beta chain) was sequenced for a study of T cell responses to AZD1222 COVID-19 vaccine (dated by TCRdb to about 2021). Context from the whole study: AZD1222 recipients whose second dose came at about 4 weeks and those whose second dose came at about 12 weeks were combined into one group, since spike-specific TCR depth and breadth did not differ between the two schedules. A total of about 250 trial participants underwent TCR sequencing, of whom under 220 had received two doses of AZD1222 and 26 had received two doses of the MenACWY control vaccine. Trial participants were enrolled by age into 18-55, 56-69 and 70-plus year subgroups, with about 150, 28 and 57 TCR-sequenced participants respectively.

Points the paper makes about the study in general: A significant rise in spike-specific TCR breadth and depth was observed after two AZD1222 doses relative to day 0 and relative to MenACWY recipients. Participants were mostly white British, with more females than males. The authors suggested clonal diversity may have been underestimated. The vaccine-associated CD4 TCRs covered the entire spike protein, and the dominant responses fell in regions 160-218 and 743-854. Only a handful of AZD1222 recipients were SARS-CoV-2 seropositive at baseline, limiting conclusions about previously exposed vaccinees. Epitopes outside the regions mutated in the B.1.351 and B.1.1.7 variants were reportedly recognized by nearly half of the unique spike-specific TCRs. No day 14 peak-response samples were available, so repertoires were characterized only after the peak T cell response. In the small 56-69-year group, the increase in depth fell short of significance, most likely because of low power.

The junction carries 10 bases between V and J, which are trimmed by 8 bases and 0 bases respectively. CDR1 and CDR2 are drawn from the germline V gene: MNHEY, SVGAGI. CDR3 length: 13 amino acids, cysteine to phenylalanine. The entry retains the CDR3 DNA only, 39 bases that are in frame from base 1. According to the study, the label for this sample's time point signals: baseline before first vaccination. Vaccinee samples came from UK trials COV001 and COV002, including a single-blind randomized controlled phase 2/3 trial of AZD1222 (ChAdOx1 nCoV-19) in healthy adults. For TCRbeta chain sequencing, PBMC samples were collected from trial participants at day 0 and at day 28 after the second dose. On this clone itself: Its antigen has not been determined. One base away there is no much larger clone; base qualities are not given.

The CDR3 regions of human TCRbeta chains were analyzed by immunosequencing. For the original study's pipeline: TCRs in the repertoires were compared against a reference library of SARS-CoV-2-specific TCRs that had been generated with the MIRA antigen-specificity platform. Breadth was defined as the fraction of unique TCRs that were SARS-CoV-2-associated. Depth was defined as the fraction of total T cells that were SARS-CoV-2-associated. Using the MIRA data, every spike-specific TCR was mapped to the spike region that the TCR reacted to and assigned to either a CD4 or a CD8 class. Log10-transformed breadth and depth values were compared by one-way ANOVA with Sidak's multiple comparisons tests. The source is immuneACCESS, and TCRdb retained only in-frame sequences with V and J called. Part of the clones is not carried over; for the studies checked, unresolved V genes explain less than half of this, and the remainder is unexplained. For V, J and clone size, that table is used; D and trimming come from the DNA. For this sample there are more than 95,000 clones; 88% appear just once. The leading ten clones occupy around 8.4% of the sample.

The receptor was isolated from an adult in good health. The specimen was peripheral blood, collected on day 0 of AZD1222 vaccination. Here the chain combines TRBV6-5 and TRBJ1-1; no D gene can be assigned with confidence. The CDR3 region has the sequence CASGEVLNTEAFF. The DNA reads TGTGCCAGCGGGGAGGTCCTGAACACTGAAGCTTTCTTT.